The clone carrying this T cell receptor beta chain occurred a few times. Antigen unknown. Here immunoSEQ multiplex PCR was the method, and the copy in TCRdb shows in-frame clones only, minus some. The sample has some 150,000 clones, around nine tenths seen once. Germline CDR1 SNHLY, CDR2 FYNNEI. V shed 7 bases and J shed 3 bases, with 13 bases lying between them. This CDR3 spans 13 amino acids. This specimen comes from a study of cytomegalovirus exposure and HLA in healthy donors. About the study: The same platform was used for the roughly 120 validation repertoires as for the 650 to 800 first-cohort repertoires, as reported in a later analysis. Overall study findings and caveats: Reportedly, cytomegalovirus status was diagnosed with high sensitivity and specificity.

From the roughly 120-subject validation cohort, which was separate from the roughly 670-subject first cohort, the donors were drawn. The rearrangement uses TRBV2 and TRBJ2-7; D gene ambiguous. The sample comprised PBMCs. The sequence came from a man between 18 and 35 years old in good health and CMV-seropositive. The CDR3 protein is CASTGRYGYEQYF. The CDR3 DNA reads TGTGCCAGCACTGGGCGTTATGGCTACGAGCAGTACTTC.